The T cell receptor (beta chain) described here comes from a study of preoperative IRX-2 immunotherapy in early breast cancer. Germline loops: CDR1 KGHSH, CDR2 LQKENI. The CDR3 sequence is 16 residues long. Using immunoSEQ multiplex PCR, the repertoire was profiled, and TCRdb retains in-frame clones only, with some absent. The sample has thousands of clones, 75% to 85% seen once; the top ten hold approximately 17%. Treatment in this sample: preoperative locoregional IRX-2 cytokine immunotherapy. Patients received preoperative, locoregional IRX-2 cytokine immunotherapy in a phase Ib study. Notes on this clone: An end of the junction differs from the germline gene, which may be a read error. The read includes an ambiguous or uncalled nucleotide; its amino acid is shown as X.

The V and J genes are TRBV18 and TRBJ1-3; D remains ambiguous. Here the sequenced sample was tumor tissue, taken after IRX-2 immunotherapy. The receptor comes from a human donor with breast cancer. The CDR3 loop reads CXSSPPSASRSNTIYF. CDR3 sequence (DNA): TGTRCCAGCTCACCACCGTCAGCCAGTCGTTCTAACACCATATATTTT.